This is a list of T cell receptor beta chains from one sample in a study of OX40 agonist ivuxolimab in advanced cancers. The assay was immunoSEQ multiplex PCR, and TCRdb's table has in-frame clones only and misses some. The sample carries 68,000 or so clones, about 83% recorded once. Material: CD4+ or CD8+ T cells sorted from blood, obtained in a trial of the OX40 agonist ivuxolimab. The receptors were sampled from an adult with an advanced solid tumor such as melanoma, head and neck, liver or kidney cancer. Both conserved end residues are part of each CDR3. Fields, in order: D gene, J gene, clone size, V gene, CDR3 protein, CDR3 DNA. A D gene is named only where the DNA matches it firmly. The size field is filled for only some rows; it gives once, few, many or a size class.

D: -
J: TRBJ2-1
size: -
V: TRBV5-5
CDR3: CASSLPQGIEQFF
DNA: TGTGCCAGCAGCTTGCCTCAGGGGATTGAGCAGTTCTTC

D: -
J: TRBJ1-6
size: -
V: TRBV6-4
CDR3: CASSDDFSSPLHF
DNA: TGTGCCAGCAGTGACGATTTCAGCTCACCCCTCCACTTT

D: TRBD2
J: TRBJ2-1
size: once
V: TRBV7-8
CDR3: CASSLGSGTYNEQFF
DNA: TGTGCCAGCAGCTTAGGCAGCGGGACGTACAATGAGCAGTTCTTC

D: -
J: TRBJ2-6
size: -
V: TRBV19
CDR3: CASSIPGGGANVLTF
DNA: TGTGCCAGTAGTATACCGGGTGGTGGGGCCAACGTCCTGACTTTC

D: -
J: TRBJ2-7
size: -
V: TRBV5-1
CDR3: CASSLATGEQYF
DNA: TGCGCCAGCAGCTTGGCGACAGGCGAGCAGTACTTC

D: -
J: TRBJ1-1
size: -
V: TRBV10-3
CDR3: CAISESNTEAFF
DNA: TGTGCCATCAGTGAGTCGAACACTGAAGCTTTCTTT

D: -
J: TRBJ2-2
size: once
V: TRBV4-2
CDR3: CASSQQRDGELFF
DNA: TGTGCCAGCAGCCAACAAAGGGATGGGGAGCTGTTTTTT

D: -
J: TRBJ2-3
size: -
V: TRBV20-1
CDR3: CSASIVDTQYF
DNA: TGCAGTGCCTCGATAGTGGATACGCAGTATTTT

D: -
J: TRBJ2-1
size: -
V: TRBV7-8
CDR3: CASVSRTASYNEQFF
DNA: TGTGCCAGCGTGTCCAGGACAGCGTCCTACAATGAGCAGTTCTTC

D: -
J: TRBJ1-2
size: -
V: TRBV7-2
CDR3: CASSLFGGALGAYGYTF
DNA: TGTGCCAGCAGCTTATTTGGGGGCGCGTTGGGAGCCTATGGCTACACCTTC

D: -
J: TRBJ1-6
size: -
V: TRBV9
CDR3: CASSVGGLPNSPLHF
DNA: TGTGCCAGCAGCGTAGGGGGCCTCCCTAATTCACCCCTCCACTTT

D: -
J: TRBJ2-7
size: -
V: TRBV6-7
CDR3: CAWQGRTGDTYEQYF
DNA: TGTGCCTGGCAGGGGAGGACTGGAGACACCTACGAGCAGTACTTC

D: -
J: TRBJ1-2
size: -
V: TRBV5-4
CDR3: CASSLGPGAEEGYTF
DNA: TGTGCCAGCAGCTTGGGTCCGGGGGCCGAAGAAGGCTACACCTTC

D: -
J: TRBJ2-5
size: -
V: TRBV7-9
CDR3: CASSLAIGGGETQYF
DNA: TGTGCCAGCAGCTTAGCCATCGGGGGCGGTGAGACCCAGTACTTC

D: -
J: TRBJ2-5
size: once
V: TRBV6-1
CDR3: CASMKETQYF
DNA: TGTGCCAGCATGAAAGAGACCCAGTACTTC

D: -
J: TRBJ2-7
size: -
V: TRBV7-9
CDR3: CASNEGYEQYF
DNA: TGTGCCAGCAACGAGGGGTACGAGCAGTACTTC

D: TRBD1
J: TRBJ2-5
size: once
V: TRBV6-1
CDR3: CASSGTGQETQYF
DNA: TGTGCCAGCAGTGGGACAGGACAAGAGACCCAGTACTTC

D: -
J: TRBJ1-2
size: -
V: TRBV30
CDR3: CAWTIDTSRYGYTF
DNA: TGTGCCTGGACCATAGACACCTCCCGATATGGCTACACCTTC

D: -
J: TRBJ2-1
size: -
V: TRBV27
CDR3: CAISREHGNEQFF
DNA: TGTGCCATTTCCCGGGAACATGGCAATGAGCAGTTCTTC

D: TRBD1
J: TRBJ2-1
size: -
V: TRBV5-5
CDR3: CASSLGTGSYNEQFF
DNA: TGTGCCAGCAGCTTGGGGACAGGCTCCTACAATGAGCAGTTCTTC

D: -
J: TRBJ1-2
size: -
V: TRBV28
CDR3: CASSLRVGGYTF
DNA: TGTGCCAGCAGTTTAAGGGTAGGGGGCTACACCTTC

D: TRBD2
J: TRBJ2-5
size: -
V: TRBV5-1
CDR3: CASSLVLTSGGPETQYF
DNA: TGCGCCAGCAGCTTGGTCCTGACTAGCGGGGGGCCTGAGACCCAGTACTTC

D: -
J: TRBJ2-5
size: -
V: TRBV27
CDR3: CASSLSYRSGLEETQYF
DNA: TGTGCCAGCAGTTTATCGTATCGGTCCGGGTTGGAAGAGACCCAGTACTTC

D: -
J: TRBJ2-7
size: -
V: TRBV30
CDR3: CAWSVHLGQQYF
DNA: TGTGCCTGGAGTGTACATTTGGGTCAGCAGTACTTC

D: -
J: TRBJ2-2
size: -
V: TRBV5-6
CDR3: CASSPAGAPGTGELFF
DNA: TGTGCCAGCAGCCCGGCGGGGGCCCCGGGCACCGGGGAGCTGTTTTTT

D: -
J: TRBJ1-1
size: once
V: TRBV7-6
CDR3: CASSLASGMGVSTEAFF
DNA: TGTGCCAGCAGCTTAGCCTCAGGGATGGGGGTTAGCACTGAAGCTTTCTTT

D: TRBD1
J: TRBJ2-2
size: -
V: TRBV4-2
CDR3: CASSTDRGRDTGELFF
DNA: TGTGCCAGCAGCACGGACAGGGGCCGGGACACCGGGGAGCTGTTTTTT

D: -
J: TRBJ1-1
size: -
V: TRBV19
CDR3: CASSIVKSGGTEAFF
DNA: TGTGCCAGTAGTATAGTCAAGAGTGGTGGCACTGAAGCTTTCTTT

D: -
J: TRBJ2-1
size: once
V: TRBV6-1
CDR3: CASSASRGGSYNEQFF
DNA: TGTGCCAGCAGTGCCTCCAGGGGTGGCTCCTACAATGAGCAGTTCTTC

D: -
J: TRBJ2-3
size: -
V: TRBV5-1
CDR3: CASSLRMREDTQYF
DNA: TGCGCCAGCAGCTTGAGGATGCGGGAAGATACGCAGTATTTT

D: -
J: TRBJ2-2
size: -
V: TRBV19
CDR3: CASSSGTANTGELFF
DNA: TGTGCCAGTAGTAGCGGGACAGCGAACACCGGGGAGCTGTTTTTT

D: TRBD1
J: TRBJ1-2
size: -
V: TRBV19
CDR3: CASSLKQGSYGYTF
DNA: TGTGCCAGTAGTTTAAAACAGGGGAGCTATGGCTACACCTTC

D: -
J: TRBJ1-3
size: few
V: TRBV6-1
CDR3: CASTRRNSGNTIYF
DNA: TGTGCCAGCACCCGACGGAACTCTGGAAACACCATATATTTT

D: TRBD1
J: TRBJ1-1
size: once
V: TRBV5-1
CDR3: CASSSGQEAEAFF
DNA: TGCGCCAGCAGCTCTGGACAGGAGGCTGAAGCTTTCTTT

D: -
J: TRBJ2-5
size: -
V: TRBV5-6
CDR3: CASSFQYGQYF
DNA: TGTGCCAGCAGCTTCCAGTATGGGCAGTACTTC

D: TRBD1
J: TRBJ2-1
size: few
V: TRBV19
CDR3: CASSIPRTGSKQFF
DNA: TGTGCCAGTAGTATCCCTCGGACAGGGAGCAAGCAGTTCTTC

D: TRBD1
J: TRBJ2-7
size: once
V: TRBV28
CDR3: CASSLTGQGALGEQYF
DNA: TGTGCCAGCAGTTTAACGGGACAGGGGGCTCTAGGCGAGCAGTACTTC

D: TRBD2
J: TRBJ2-3
size: -
V: TRBV25-1
CDR3: CASSPFGGGTDTQYF
DNA: TGTGCCAGCAGTCCGTTCGGGGGGGGCACAGATACGCAGTATTTT

D: -
J: TRBJ1-5
size: few
V: TRBV19
CDR3: CASSPYPSGTYQPQHF
DNA: TGTGCCAGTAGTCCGTATCCTTCTGGAACCTATCAGCCCCAGCATTTT

D: -
J: TRBJ1-3
size: -
V: TRBV28
CDR3: CASLEARNTIYF
DNA: TGTGCCAGCCTAGAAGCCAGAAACACCATATATTTT

D: -
J: TRBJ2-2
size: -
V: TRBV11-2
CDR3: CASSSSGTTNTGELFF
DNA: TGTGCCAGCAGCTCCTCCGGGACAACGAACACCGGGGAGCTGTTTTTT

D: -
J: TRBJ1-5
size: -
V: TRBV9
CDR3: CASSVDGYGNQPQHF
DNA: TGTGCCAGCAGCGTAGACGGGTACGGCAATCAGCCCCAGCATTTT

D: -
J: TRBJ2-7
size: medium-sized
V: TRBV15
CDR3: CATSRVGGRLSGAFPYEQYF
DNA: TGTGCCACCAGCAGAGTTGGCGGACGGTTATCAGGGGCGTTTCCCTACGAGCAGTACTTC

D: -
J: TRBJ1-6
size: few
V: TRBV30
CDR3: CAWMVRGGSPLHF
DNA: TGTGCCTGGATGGTCAGGGGTGGTTCACCCCTCCACTTT

D: -
J: TRBJ1-2
size: -
V: TRBV9
CDR3: CASSARLMEDLGGYTF
DNA: TGTGCCAGCAGCGCCCGCCTAATGGAGGACCTGGGAGGCTACACCTTC

D: -
J: TRBJ2-7
size: -
V: TRBV7-6
CDR3: CASGTLGSYEQYF
DNA: TGTGCCAGTGGGACTCTGGGCTCCTACGAGCAGTACTTC